This T cell receptor beta chain was sequenced for a study of shared clonotypes between healthy human individuals. Naive-designated CD8 cells lacked CD45RO, were positively enriched for CCR7, and omitted terminally differentiated effector memory CD45RA+ cells. This CDR3 spans 14 amino acids. V shed 3 bases and J 9 bases; nucleotides not matched to a gene: 10. The germline CDR1 and CDR2 sequences are SGHRS and YFSETQ. Only in-frame clones appear in the TCRdb table, and some are missing; sequencing was by immunoSEQ multiplex PCR. The sample lists about 580,000 clones, 95% to 98% occurring once. Of note for this clone: Its target is not known.

Study-wide results and limits: Naive CD4 clonotypes were shared across several donors at about 5.3%.

The chain combines TRBV5-1 with TRBJ1-2; 8 bases fit TRBD1. Source material: naive CD8+ T cells sorted from blood. The receptor comes from a man aged 25-45 years in good health. The CDR3 sequence: CASSSMGQDESYTF. CDR3 DNA: TGCGCCAGCAGCTCGATGGGACAGGACGAGAGCTACACCTTC.